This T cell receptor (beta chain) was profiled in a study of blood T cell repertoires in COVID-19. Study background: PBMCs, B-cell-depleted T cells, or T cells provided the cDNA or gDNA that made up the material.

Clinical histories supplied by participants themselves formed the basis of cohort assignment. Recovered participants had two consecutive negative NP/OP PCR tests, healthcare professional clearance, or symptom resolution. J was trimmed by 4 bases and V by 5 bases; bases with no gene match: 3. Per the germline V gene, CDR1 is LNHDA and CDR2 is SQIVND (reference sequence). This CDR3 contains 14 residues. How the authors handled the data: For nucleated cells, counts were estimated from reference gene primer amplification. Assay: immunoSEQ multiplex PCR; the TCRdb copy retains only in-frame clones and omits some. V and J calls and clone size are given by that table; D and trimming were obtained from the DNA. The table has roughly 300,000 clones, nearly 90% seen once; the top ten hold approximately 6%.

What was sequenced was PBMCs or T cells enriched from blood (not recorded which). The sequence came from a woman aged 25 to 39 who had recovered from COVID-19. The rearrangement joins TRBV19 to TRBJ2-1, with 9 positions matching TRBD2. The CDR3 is CASSQRGDYNEQFF. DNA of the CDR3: TGTGCCAGTAGTCAGCGGGGGGATTACAATGAGCAGTTCTTC.